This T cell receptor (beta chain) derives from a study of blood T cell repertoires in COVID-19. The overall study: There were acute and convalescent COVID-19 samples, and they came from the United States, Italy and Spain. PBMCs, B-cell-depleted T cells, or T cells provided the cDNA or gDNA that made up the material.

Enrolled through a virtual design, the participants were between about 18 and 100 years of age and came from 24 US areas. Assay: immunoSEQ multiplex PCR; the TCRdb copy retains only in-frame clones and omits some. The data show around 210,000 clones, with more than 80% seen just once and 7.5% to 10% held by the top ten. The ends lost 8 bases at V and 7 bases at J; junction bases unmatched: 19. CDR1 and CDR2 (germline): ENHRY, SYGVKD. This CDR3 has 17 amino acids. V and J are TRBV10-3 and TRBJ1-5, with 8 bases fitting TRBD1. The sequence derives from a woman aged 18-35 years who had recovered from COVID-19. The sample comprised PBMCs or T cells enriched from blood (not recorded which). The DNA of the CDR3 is TGTGCCATCTCCAGGAACTCTTACGGACAGGGAGAACAGCCCCAGCATTTT. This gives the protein CAISRNSYGQGEQPQHF.